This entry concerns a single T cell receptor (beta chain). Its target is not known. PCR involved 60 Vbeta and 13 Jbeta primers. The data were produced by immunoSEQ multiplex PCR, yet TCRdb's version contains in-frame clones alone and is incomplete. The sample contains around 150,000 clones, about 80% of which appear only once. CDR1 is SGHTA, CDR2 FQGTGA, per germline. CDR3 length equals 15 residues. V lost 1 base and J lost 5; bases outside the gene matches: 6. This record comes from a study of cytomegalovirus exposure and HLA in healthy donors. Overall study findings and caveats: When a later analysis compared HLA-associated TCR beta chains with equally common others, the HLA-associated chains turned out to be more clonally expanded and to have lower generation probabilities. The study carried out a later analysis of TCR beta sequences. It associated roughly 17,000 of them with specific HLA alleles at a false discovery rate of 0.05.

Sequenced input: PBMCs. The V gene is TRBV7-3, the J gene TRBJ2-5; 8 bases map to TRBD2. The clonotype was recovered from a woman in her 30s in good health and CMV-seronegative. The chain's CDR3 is CASSLIRGGTETQYF. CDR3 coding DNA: TGTGCCAGCAGCTTAATCCGGGGGGGCACGGAGACCCAGTACTTC.